This TCR beta chain comes out of a study of T cell responses to AZD1222 COVID-19 vaccine. Findings and limits, study-wide: Only a handful of AZD1222 recipients were seropositive at baseline. Distributed over spike, vaccine-associated CD4 TCRs predominated at 160-218 and 743-854. The donors showed a predominance of white British ancestry and of females, with possible underestimation of clonal diversity.

Trimming left V 5 bases short and J 5 bases short, with 13 bases between. This CDR3 is 13 amino acids long. Germline V CDR1 and CDR2: MNHEY, SMNVEV (reference sequence). Assay used: immunoSEQ multiplex PCR; TCRdb lists only in-frame clones, some missing. The data show under 150,000 clones, roughly 85% seen once. A note on this clone: Its specificity is not known.

The clonotype originates from an adult in good health. The V and J genes are TRBV27 and TRBJ2-7; D may be TRBD2 (5 bases). This sample comprised peripheral blood, obtained on day 0 of MenACWY control vaccination. CDR3 amino acids: CASSPPGFHEQYF. CDR3 bases: TGTGCCAGCAGTCCGCCGGGGTTCCACGAGCAGTACTTC.